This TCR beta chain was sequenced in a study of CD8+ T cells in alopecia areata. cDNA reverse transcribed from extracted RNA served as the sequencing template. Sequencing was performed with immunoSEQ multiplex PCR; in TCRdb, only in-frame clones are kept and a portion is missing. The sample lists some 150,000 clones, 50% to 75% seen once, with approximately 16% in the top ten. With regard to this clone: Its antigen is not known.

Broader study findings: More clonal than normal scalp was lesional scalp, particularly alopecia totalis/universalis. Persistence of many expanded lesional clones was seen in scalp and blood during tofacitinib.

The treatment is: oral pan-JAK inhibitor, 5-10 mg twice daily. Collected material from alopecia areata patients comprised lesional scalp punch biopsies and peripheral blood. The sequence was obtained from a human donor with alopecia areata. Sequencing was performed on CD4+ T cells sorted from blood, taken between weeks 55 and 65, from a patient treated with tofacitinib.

CDR3 region: CASSLTSGELEAFF. The CDR3 DNA follows: TGTGCCAGCAGCTTAACCTCAGGGGAACTTGAAGCTTTCTTT. This chain joins TRBV7-9 and TRBJ1-1; D perhaps matches TRBD1 (6 bases). The CDR3 extends over 14 amino acids. Between the trimmed V and J ends, which lost 2 bases and 7 bases, there was a span of 14 bases. Germline V gene lookup returns CDR1 SEHNR and CDR2 FQNEAQ (reference sequence). Combining the CDR3 with reference TRBV7-9 and TRBJ1-1 gives the whole variable domain DTGVSQNPRHKITKRGQNVTFRCDPISEHNRLYWYRQTLGQGPEFLTYFQNEAQLEKSRLLSDRFSAERPKGSFSTLEIQRTEQGDSAMYLCASSLTSGELEAFFGQGTRLTVV.